The rows below give T cell receptor beta chains drawn from one sample of a study of T cell repertoires in cytomegalovirus infection. TCRdb re-derived calls from the reads in MiXCR, one entry per CDR3 protein. Of about 900,000 distinct CDR3 sequences detected, roughly 30% appear once; the ten largest clones hold roughly an eighth. No antigen has been identified for these receptors. The starting material was cultured CD8+ T cells from PBMCs, obtained from culture after CMV antigen stimulation. All receptors derive from a human donor in good health (CMV status not recorded). Some clones in this sample may be carry-over from other donors' samples. The CDR3 runs from the conserved cysteine through the conserved F or W. D genes are given only for firm matches. Only part of the rows carry a size: once, few, many, or a class if the clone is expanded.

TRBV5-6,NA,NA,TRBJ2-1,CASSARATDYNEQFF,TGTGCCAGCAGCGCCCGGGCGACAGACTACAATGAGCAGTTCTTC
TRBV4-1,few,NA,TRBJ1-1,CASSPRGRVEAFF,TGCGCCAGCAGCCCGCGCGGGAGGGTTGAAGCTTTCTTT
TRBV12-3/TRBV12-4,NA,TRBD2,TRBJ2-1,CASSHSGVYDEQFF,TGTGCCAGCAGTCATAGCGGGGTGTACGATGAGCAGTTCTTC
TRBV20-1,NA,NA,TRBJ1-2,CSALGNYGYTF,TGCAGTGCCTTGGGCAACTATGGCTACACCTTC
TRBV19,NA,TRBD2,TRBJ2-2,CASSIGLAGVTGELFF,TGTGCCAGTAGTATCGGACTAGCGGGGGTCACCGGGGAGCTGTTTTTT
TRBV12-5,NA,TRBD1,TRBJ2-2,CASGSGTGRTGELFF,TGTGCTAGTGGTTCCGGGACAGGGAGAACCGGGGAGCTGTTTTTT
TRBV7-6,many,TRBD2,TRBJ2-2,CASRTLAGGPPGELFF,TGTGCCAGCAGGACCCTAGCGGGGGGGCCACCCGGGGAGCTGTTTTTT
TRBV2,NA,NA,TRBJ1-1,CASKADDRAEAFF,TGTGCCAGCAAGGCGGATGATAGGGCTGAAGCTTTCTTT
TRBV12-3/TRBV12-4,many,NA,TRBJ2-7,CASSLEQGYEQYF,TGTGCCAGCAGCTTAGAACAGGGCTACGAGCAGTACTTC
TRBV27,NA,NA,TRBJ1-5,CASSLGGAKFPQHF,TGTGCCAGCAGTTTGGGCGGGGCCAAGTTTCCCCAGCATTTT
TRBV7-6,few,TRBD2,TRBJ2-5,CASSLPPSGEETQYF,TGTGCCAGCAGTCTCCCACCTAGCGGGGAGGAGACCCAGTACTTC
TRBV7-2,NA,TRBD1,TRBJ1-1,CASSSWEGWTGGRTEAFF,TGTGCCAGCAGCTCCTGGGAGGGCTGGACAGGGGGTCGCACTGAAGCTTTCTTT
TRBV11-2,NA,TRBD1,TRBJ1-6,CASSSNRDRSNSPLHF,TGTGCCAGCAGCTCTAACCGGGACAGGAGTAATTCACCCCTCCACTTT
TRBV15,few,NA,TRBJ2-1,CATSGTWRGDEQFF,TGTGCCACCAGCGGGACGTGGAGGGGTGATGAGCAGTTCTTC
TRBV6-1,NA,TRBD2,TRBJ2-7,CASSEELAGESYEQYF,TGTGCCAGCAGTGAAGAACTAGCGGGGGAATCCTACGAGCAGTACTTC
TRBV5-4,NA,NA,TRBJ1-1,CASSFGGPMNTEAFF,TGTGCCAGCAGCTTTGGGGGGCCAATGAACACTGAAGCTTTCTTT
TRBV6-6,many,TRBD1,TRBJ1-3,CASRDRGGSGNTIYF,TGTGCCAGCAGAGACAGGGGGGGATCTGGAAACACCATATATTTT
TRBV7-8,many,NA,TRBJ2-1,CASSLRRGSSYNEQFF,TGTGCCAGCAGCCTCCGGAGGGGGAGCTCCTACAATGAGCAGTTCTTC
TRBV20-1,NA,NA,TRBJ1-1,CSATRRAEDVTTMNTEAFF,TGCAGTGCTACTAGAAGGGCCGAAGACGTTACCACCATGAACACTGAAGCTTTCTTT
TRBV7-9,NA,TRBD1,TRBJ2-7,CASSPETGYSYEQYF,TGTGCCAGCAGCCCTGAGACAGGGTACTCCTACGAGCAGTACTTC
TRBV10-3,NA,TRBD2,TRBJ2-1,CAIGLAGGNEQFF,TGTGCCATCGGACTAGCGGGGGGTAATGAGCAGTTCTTC
TRBV7-3,NA,NA,TRBJ1-2,CASSFLIGDPTGGYTF,TGTGCCAGCAGCTTCTTGATTGGGGACCCCACAGGTGGCTACACCTTC
TRBV11-3,NA,NA,TRBJ2-7,CASSPIRAHEQYF,TGTGCCAGCAGCCCCATTAGGGCCCACGAGCAGTACTTC
TRBV27,NA,NA,TRBJ2-7,CASSLIGGPYEQYF,TGTGCCAGCAGTTTAATCGGGGGACCCTACGAGCAGTACTTC
TRBV12-3/TRBV12-4,few,NA,TRBJ2-1,CASTEGVPNEQFF,TGTGCCAGCACAGAGGGTGTCCCCAATGAGCAGTTCTTC
TRBV19,NA,NA,TRBJ2-7,CATTAGNEQYF,TGTGCCACCACCGCGGGAAACGAGCAGTACTTC
TRBV5-1,NA,TRBD2,TRBJ2-7,CASSFALRGGSYEQYF,TGCGCCAGCAGCTTTGCCCTGCGGGGGGGCTCCTACGAGCAGTACTTC
TRBV7-6,many,NA,TRBJ2-3,CASSSGGPGDTQYF,TGTGCCAGCAGCTCTGGGGGCCCGGGGGATACGCAGTATTTT
TRBV12-3/TRBV12-4,NA,NA,TRBJ2-7,CASSPPGVSYEQYF,TGTGCCAGCAGCCCCCCGGGGGTGTCCTACGAGCAGTACTTC
TRBV23-1,NA,NA,TRBJ2-3,CASSPQGGPCTDTQYF,TGCGCCAGCAGTCCTCAGGGGGGGCCGTGTACAGATACGCAGTATTTT
TRBV6-2/TRBV6-3,NA,TRBD1,TRBJ1-5,CASSYSDRGIEPQHF,TGTGCCAGCAGTTACTCCGACAGGGGAATAGAGCCCCAGCATTTT
TRBV7-9,many,TRBD1,TRBJ1-1,CASSLGQSEAFF,TGTGCCAGCAGCTTGGGACAGTCTGAAGCTTTCTTT
TRBV14,NA,TRBD1,TRBJ2-3,CASSQGFGTDSHTQYF,TGTGCCAGCAGCCAAGGCTTCGGGACAGATTCTCATACGCAGTATTTT
TRBV6-6,many,NA,TRBJ2-2,CASSYSKWPKGTGELFF,TGTGCCAGCAGTTACTCGAAATGGCCAAAGGGCACCGGGGAGCTGTTTTTT
TRBV7-9,few,NA,TRBJ2-7,CASSFDPTGEQYF,TGTGCCAGCAGCTTTGATCCGACCGGGGAGCAGTACTTC
TRBV2,NA,NA,TRBJ2-2,CASSEGYATTGELFF,TGTGCCAGCAGTGAAGGGTACGCTACCACCGGGGAGCTGTTTTTT